This note documents a single TCR beta chain sequence. Its antigen is currently unknown. Uncontrolled infection, other autoimmune disease, pregnancy or lactation excluded patients. The data were taken from a study of T cells in Graves' hyperthyroidism and ophthalmopathy. Points from the study as a whole: Model predictions of ophthalmopathy came a median 6.5 months before onset.

The CDR3 spans 13 residues. The germline V and J ends were trimmed by 0 bases and 4 bases, with 10 bases remaining between them. Germline-derived CDR1 and CDR2 are DFQATT and SNEGSKA (reference sequence). Amplified regions were TCR beta CDR3 sequences from RNA transcripts. The HTBI set primed first-round TCR CDR3 RT-PCR. TCRdb fed the multiplex PCR reads into MiXCR, producing one record per CDR3 protein. The table shows some 510,000 distinct CDR3 sequences, with about 20% occurring only once. This receptor was taken from a man aged 18 to 35 with Graves' hyperthyroidism. Material: blood. This chain joins TRBV20-1 and TRBJ2-7, with D perhaps matching TRBD1 (5 bases). CDR3 sequence reads: CSARDPTGYEQYF. CDR3 nucleotides: TGCAGTGCTAGAGACCCAACAGGTTACGAGCAGTACTTC.